The clone carrying this T cell receptor (beta chain) has a count of ten or more. These data originate in a study of blood T cell repertoires in COVID-19. Overall study context: Italy, Spain and the United States were the sources of the convalescent and acute COVID-19 samples. The cDNA or gDNA used as material had been derived from T cells, B-cell-depleted T cells, or PBMCs.

Under the authors' procedure: Estimation of nucleated cell counts relied on the amplification of reference gene primers. Clones were sequenced by immunoSEQ multiplex PCR, and TCRdb holds only the in-frame ones, with some missing. V, J and clone size are taken as reported in that table, and D and trimming were inferred from the DNA itself. Among tens of thousands of clones listed, around 74% were seen once. Seattle participants joined during active infection and were tracked over time. With 0 bases removed from V and 12 bases from J, the gap between germline ends came to 14 bases. CDR1 and CDR2 from the germline V gene are LGHNA and YNFKEQ. CDR3 length: 14 amino acids.

The origin of this receptor is a man between 65 and 85 years old with COVID-19, enrolled during active disease. V usage is TRBV4-2 and J usage is TRBJ2-2; tentatively, D is TRBD1 (6 bases). Sequences were obtained from peripheral blood. The CDR3 region is CASSQDGYRDKLFF. Here the CDR3 DNA reads TGTGCCAGCAGCCAAGATGGTTACAGGGACAAGCTGTTTTTT.